The 7 T cell receptor beta chains given below trace back to one sample, sequenced in a study of shared clonotypes between healthy human individuals. Using immunoSEQ multiplex PCR, the repertoire was profiled, and TCRdb retains in-frame clones only, with some absent. Of about 530,000 clones detected, roughly 85% appear once; the ten largest clones hold around an eighth. The sample taken for sequencing was PBMCs. Source of these receptors: a woman aged 40 to 49 in good health. Some clones in this sample may be carry-over from other donors' samples.

The chain uses TRBV10-2 and TRBJ1-3; D is possibly TRBD1 (5 bases). The germline CDR1 and CDR2 sequences are WSHSY and SAAADI. Deletions cut 6 bases from V and 1 base from J, with 13 bases between. This CDR3 has 15 amino acids. The CDR3 coding sequence is TGCGCCAGCAGGGATCAAGGGGCGTCTGGAAACACCATATATTTT. Translating it yields CASRDQGASGNTIYF.

The rearrangement uses TRBV28 and TRBJ2-7; 7 nucleotides line up with TRBD1. The CDR3 runs to 12 residues. In germline, CDR1 is MDHEN, CDR2 SYDVKM. V was clipped by 6 bases and J by 7 bases; unmatched bases: 6. The CDR3 sequence: CASSLDREEQYF. CDR3 in DNA: TGTGCCAGCAGCCTTGACAGGGAAGAGCAGTACTTC. Using reference TRBV28 and TRBJ2-7 for the parts outside the CDR3, the full variable domain is DVKVTQSSRYLVKRTGEKVFLECVQDMDHENMFWYRQDPGLGLRLIYFSYDVKMKEKGDIPEGYSVSREKKERFSLILESASTNQTSMYLCASSLDREEQYFGPGTRLTVT.

This clone was seen more than once but under ten times. The rearrangement uses TRBV29-1 and TRBJ1-2; 10 positions agree with TRBD1. The CDR3 is 12 amino acids. J lost 8 bases, V lost 7 bases, and 7 bases had no gene match. Germline V lookup: CDR1 SQVTM, CDR2 ANQGSEA. The CDR3 DNA is TGCAGCGGAACGACAGGGGGCGCGGGCTACACCTTC. Translation: CSGTTGGAGYTF. Complete variable domain (other parts from reference TRBV29-1 and TRBJ1-2): SAVISQKPSRDICQRGTSLTIQCQVDSQVTMMFWYRQQPGQSLTLIATANQGSEATYESGFVIDKFPISRPNLTFSTLTVSNMSPEDSSIYLCSGTTGGAGYTFGSGTRLTVV.

The chain employs TRBV2 and TRBJ2-5; D unresolved. This CDR3 is 14 amino acids long. V lost 7 bases, J lost 5 bases, and 17 bases lay in between. The germline CDR1 and CDR2 sequences are SNHLY and FYNNEI. CDR3 residues: CASNAAASGETQYF. CDR3 in DNA: TGTGCCAGCAATGCCGCCGCGAGTGGTGAGACCCAGTACTTC.

This chain joins TRBV27 and TRBJ1-1; D is undetermined. V lost 2 bases and J lost 0, with 10 bases in between. Per germline, CDR1 MNHEY and CDR2 SMNVEV (reference sequence). This CDR3 is 15 amino acids long. This chain's CDR3 is CASSLSRRLNTEAFF. The CDR3 coding sequence is TGTGCCAGCAGTTTAAGTCGCAGACTGAACACTGAAGCTTTCTTT.

This sequence joins TRBV4-1 and TRBJ2-3; 14 bases line up with TRBD2. The V segment lost 4 bases and the J segment 5 bases; nucleotides outside the gene matches: 5. Germline CDR1 MGHRA, CDR2 YSYEKL. The CDR3 consists of 16 residues. CDR3 DNA: TGCGCCAGCAGCCCTGGACTAGCGGGAGGAGGAGATACGCAGTATTTT. Protein product: CASSPGLAGGGDTQYF.

This clone was observed many times. The CDR3 sequence is CASSQDKRITDTQYF. The CDR3 bases are TGTGCCAGCAGCCAAGATAAGCGAATCACAGATACGCAGTATTTT. The V and J genes are TRBV4-2 and TRBJ2-3, with no clear D. The CDR3 runs 15 residues. V lost 0 bases and J lost 2, with 9 bases in between. The germline V gene has CDR1 LGHNA and CDR2 YNFKEQ.